This record concerns one T cell receptor (beta chain) sequence. What it binds is unknown. CDR3 length: 15 amino acids. Trimming took 3 bases from V and 2 from J, leaving 14 bases between them. Per germline, CDR1 KGHSH and CDR2 LQKENI. Each single cDNA molecule received a unique molecular identifier. Each CDR3 protein gets one entry after TCRdb re-called the 5' RACE reads with MiXCR. The table lists approximately 26,000 distinct CDR3 sequences, around 3.9% of them singletons. The entry originates in a study of early T cells in non-severe SARS-CoV-2 infection. Across the study: Sequencing input comprised bulk RNA from unsorted whole blood; chain pairing was not available.

Study findings and constraints: There was a bias toward anti-spike CD8 responses in VDJdb matching, which missed private and CD4 specificities.

The chain recombines TRBV18 with TRBJ2-7, with D perhaps given as TRBD1 or TRBD2 (5 bases each). Sequencing was carried out using whole blood. This clonotype was obtained from an adult who was a healthcare worker with PCR-confirmed SARS-CoV-2 infection or an uninfected control (not recorded which). The CDR3: CASSPSGTVAYEQYF. The CDR3 DNA reads as TGTGCCAGCTCACCCTCCGGGACGGTAGCCTACGAGCAGTACTTC.